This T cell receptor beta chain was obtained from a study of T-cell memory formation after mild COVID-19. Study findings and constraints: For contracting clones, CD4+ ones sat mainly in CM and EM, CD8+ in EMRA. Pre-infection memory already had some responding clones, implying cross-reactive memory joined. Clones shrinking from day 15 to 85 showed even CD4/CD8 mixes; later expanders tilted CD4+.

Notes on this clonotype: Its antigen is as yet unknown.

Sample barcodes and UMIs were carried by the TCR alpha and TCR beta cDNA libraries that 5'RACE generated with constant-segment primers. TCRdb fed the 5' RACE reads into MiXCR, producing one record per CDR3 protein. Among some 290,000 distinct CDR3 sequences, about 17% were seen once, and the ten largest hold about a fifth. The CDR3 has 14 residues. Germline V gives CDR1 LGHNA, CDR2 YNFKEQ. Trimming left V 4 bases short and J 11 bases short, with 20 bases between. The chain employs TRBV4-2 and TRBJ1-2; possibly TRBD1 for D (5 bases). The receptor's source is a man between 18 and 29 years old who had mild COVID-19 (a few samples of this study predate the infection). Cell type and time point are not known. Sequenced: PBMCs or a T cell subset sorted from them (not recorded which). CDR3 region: CASSPGAGQGEYTF. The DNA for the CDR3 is TGTGCCAGCAGCCCCGGGGCAGGTCAAGGCGAATACACCTTC.